The 3 T cell receptor beta chains in this list originate from one sample, sequenced in a study of technical replicates of blood from a handful of donors. Sequencing was performed with immunoSEQ multiplex PCR; in TCRdb, only in-frame clones are kept and a portion is missing. Of roughly 76,000 clones listed, approximately 94% were seen once; the top ten hold 0.39%. The sequencing sample was made of T cells isolated from PBMCs. The receptors originated from a human donor in good health.

The V and J genes are TRBV6-6 and TRBJ1-1; 10 bases fit TRBD1. Unmatched junction bases numbered 13, after V lost 8 bases and J lost 10 bases. The CDR3 has 14 residues. CDR1 MNHNY and CDR2 SVGAGI come from the germline V gene (reference sequence). The CDR3 DNA follows: TGTGCCAGCGGGGAAGGGACAGGGGCAGTGGGAGCTTTCTTT. This sequence encodes CASGEGTGAVGAFF.

This chain uses TRBV5-1 with TRBJ2-7; TRBD2 matches at 10 bases. The CDR3 totals 15 residues. In germline, CDR1 is SGHRS, CDR2 YFSETQ. V dropped 4 bases and J dropped 2; count of bases not matched to a gene: 6. The CDR3 DNA follows: TGCGCCAGCAGCCCTTCCCTAGCGGGGGCCTACGAGCAGTACTTC. Its translation is CASSPSLAGAYEQYF.

This chain joins TRBV5-6 and TRBJ2-7, with 14 bases fitting TRBD2. This CDR3 is 16 amino acids long. Germline-derived CDR1 and CDR2 are SGHDT and YYEEEE. V was pared by 4 bases and J by 2 bases, with 5 bases of the junction left unmatched. The CDR3 region has the DNA TGTGCCAGCAGCCATCTGACTAGCGGGAGGGCCTACGAGCAGTACTTC. Protein: CASSHLTSGRAYEQYF.